Presented here are 4 T cell receptor beta chains from one specimen sequenced in a study of T cell clonotyping in hematopoietic cell transplantation. Sequencing used immunoSEQ multiplex PCR; TCRdb keeps in-frame clones, though not all of them. The repertoire holds 900 to 1,200 clones, with around 95% as singletons. The specimen was PBMCs, collected 30 days after allogeneic stem cell transplant. Source of these receptors: a male patient in his late teens or twenties who had an allogeneic stem cell transplant from a related donor, so the T cells may come from the graft donor. Some clones in this sample may be carry-over from other donors' samples.

This chain links TRBV7-2 with TRBJ1-2; D is unresolved. V gave up 7 bases and J gave up 6 bases, with 21 bases separating them. The CDR3 consists of 15 residues. CDR1 is SGHTA and CDR2 is FQGNSA in the germline V gene. The CDR3 spells CASIGRVGRKDGYTF. The CDR3 nucleotides read TGTGCCAGCATTGGGCGGGTCGGGAGAAAGGATGGCTACACCTTC.

V and J are TRBV6-4 and TRBJ2-2; D perhaps matches TRBD1 (5 bases). The CDR3 loop spans 13 amino acids. The germline V gene has CDR1 MRHNA and CDR2 SNTAGT. With 4 bases removed from V and 4 bases from J, the gap between germline ends came to 7 bases. DNA for the CDR3: TGTGCCAGCAGTGTAGGGGTCACCGGGGAGCTGTTTTTT. Translation gives CASSVGVTGELFF.

The rearrangement links TRBV6-5 to TRBJ1-2; 7 bases are a match to TRBD1. Germline V gene data show CDR1 as MNHEY and CDR2 as SVGAGI. CDR3 length: 16 residues. V shed 2 bases, J shed 4 bases, and the junction held 10 bases outside the gene matches. CDR3 sequence reads: CASSYTPGGDGYGYTF. Here the CDR3 DNA reads TGTGCCAGCAGTTACACCCCAGGGGGGGATGGCTATGGCTACACCTTC.

This chain links TRBV15 with TRBJ2-3; TRBD2 matches at 7 bases. The germline V gene has CDR1 LNHNV and CDR2 YYDKDF (reference sequence). This CDR3 has 16 amino acids. V lost 5 bases and J lost 0; bases outside the gene matches: 8. The CDR3 DNA reads as TGTGCCACCAGCGCACCGAGGGACTACAGCACAGATACGCAGTATTTT. Amino acids: CATSAPRDYSTDTQYF.